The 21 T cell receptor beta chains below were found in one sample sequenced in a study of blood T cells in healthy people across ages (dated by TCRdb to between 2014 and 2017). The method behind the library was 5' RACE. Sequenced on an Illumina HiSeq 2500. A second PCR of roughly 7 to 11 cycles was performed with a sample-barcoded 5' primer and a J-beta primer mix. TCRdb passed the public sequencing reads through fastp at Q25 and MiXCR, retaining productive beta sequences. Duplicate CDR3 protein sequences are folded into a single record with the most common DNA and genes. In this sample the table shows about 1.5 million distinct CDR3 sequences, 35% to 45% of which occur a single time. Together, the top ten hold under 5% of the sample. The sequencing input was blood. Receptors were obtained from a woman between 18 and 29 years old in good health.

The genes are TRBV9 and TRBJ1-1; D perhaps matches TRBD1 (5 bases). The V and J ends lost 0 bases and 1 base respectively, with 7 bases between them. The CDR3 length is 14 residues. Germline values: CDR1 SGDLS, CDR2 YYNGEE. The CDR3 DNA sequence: TGTGCCAGCAGCGTAGAACAGGAGAACACTGAAGCTTTCTTT. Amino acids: CASSVEQENTEAFF.

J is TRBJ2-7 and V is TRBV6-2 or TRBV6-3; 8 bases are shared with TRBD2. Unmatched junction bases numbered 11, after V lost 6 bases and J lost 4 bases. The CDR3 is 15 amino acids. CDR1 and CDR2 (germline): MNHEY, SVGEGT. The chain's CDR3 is CASRPSAGAIYEQYF. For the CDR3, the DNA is TGTGCCAGCAGACCTTCAGCGGGAGCGATTTACGAGCAGTACTTC.

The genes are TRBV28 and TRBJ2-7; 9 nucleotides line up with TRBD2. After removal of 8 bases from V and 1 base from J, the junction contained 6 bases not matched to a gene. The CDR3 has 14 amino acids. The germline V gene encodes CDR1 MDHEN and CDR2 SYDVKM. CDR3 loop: CASVVGLASYEQYF. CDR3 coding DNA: TGTGCCAGCGTGGTGGGACTAGCATCCTACGAGCAGTACTTC.

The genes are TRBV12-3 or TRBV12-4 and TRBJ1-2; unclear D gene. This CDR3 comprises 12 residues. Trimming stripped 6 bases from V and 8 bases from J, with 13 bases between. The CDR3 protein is CASSPRFRGYTF. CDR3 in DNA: TGTGCCAGCAGCCCCCGGTTCCGAGGCTACACCTTC.

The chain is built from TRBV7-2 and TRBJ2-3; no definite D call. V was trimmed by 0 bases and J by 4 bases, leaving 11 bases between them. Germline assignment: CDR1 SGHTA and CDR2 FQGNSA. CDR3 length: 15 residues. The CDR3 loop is CASSLAALRSDTQYF. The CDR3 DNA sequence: TGTGCCAGCAGCTTAGCCGCCTTAAGATCAGATACGCAGTATTTT.

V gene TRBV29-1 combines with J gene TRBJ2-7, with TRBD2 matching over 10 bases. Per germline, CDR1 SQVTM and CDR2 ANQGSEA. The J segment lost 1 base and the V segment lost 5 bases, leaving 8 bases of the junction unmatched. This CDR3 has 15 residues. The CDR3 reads CSVRSTLAGSYEQYF. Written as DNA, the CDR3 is TGCAGCGTTAGGAGCACACTAGCGGGGTCCTACGAGCAGTACTTC.

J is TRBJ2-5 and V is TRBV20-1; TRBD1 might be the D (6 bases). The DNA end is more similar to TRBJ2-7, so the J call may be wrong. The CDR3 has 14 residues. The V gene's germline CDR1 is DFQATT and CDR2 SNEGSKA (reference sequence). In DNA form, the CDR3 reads TGCAGTGCAACCCTTCCCAGGGACACCTACGAGCAGTACTTC. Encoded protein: CSATLPRDTYEQYF.

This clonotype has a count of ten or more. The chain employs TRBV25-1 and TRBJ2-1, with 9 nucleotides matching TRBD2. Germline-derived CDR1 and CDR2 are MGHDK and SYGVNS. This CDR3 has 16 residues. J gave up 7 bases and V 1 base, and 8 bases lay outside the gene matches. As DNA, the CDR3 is TGTGCCAGCAGTGAATCCCTAGCGGGATTAAGGAATGAGCAGTTCTTC. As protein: CASSESLAGLRNEQFF.

The CDR3 DNA is TGTGCCAGCCAGGAGGAAATGAACACTGAAGCTTTCTTT. Its protein product is CASQEEMNTEAFF. V usage is TRBV2 and J usage is TRBJ1-1; D is unclear. The germline gives CDR1 SNHLY, CDR2 FYNNEI. V was cut by 8 bases and J by 0 bases, with 10 bases left in between. CDR3 length: 13 amino acids. Complete variable domain (other parts from reference TRBV2 and TRBJ1-1): EPEVTQTPSHQVTQMGQEVILRCVPISNHLYFYWYRQILGQKVEFLVSFYNNEISEKSEIFDDQFSVERPDGSNFTLKIRSTKLEDSAMYFCASQEEMNTEAFFGQGTRLTVV.

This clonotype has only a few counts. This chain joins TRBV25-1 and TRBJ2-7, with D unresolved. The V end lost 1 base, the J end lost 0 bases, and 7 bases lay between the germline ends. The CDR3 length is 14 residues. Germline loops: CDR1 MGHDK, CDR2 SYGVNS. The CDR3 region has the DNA TGTGCCAGCAGTGAATCAACATACTCCTACGAGCAGTACTTC. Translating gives CASSESTYSYEQYF.

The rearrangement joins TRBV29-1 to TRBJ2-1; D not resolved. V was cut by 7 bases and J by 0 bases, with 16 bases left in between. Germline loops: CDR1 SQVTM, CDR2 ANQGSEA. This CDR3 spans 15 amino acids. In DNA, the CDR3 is TGCAGCGGCGGTGGGCTGCTTAGCTCCTACAATGAGCAGTTCTTC. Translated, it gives CSGGGLLSSYNEQFF.

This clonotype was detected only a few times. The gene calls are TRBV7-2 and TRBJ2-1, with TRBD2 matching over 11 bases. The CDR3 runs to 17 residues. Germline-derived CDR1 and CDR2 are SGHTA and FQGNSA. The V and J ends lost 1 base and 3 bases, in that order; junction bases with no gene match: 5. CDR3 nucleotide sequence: TGTGCCAGCAGCTTAGTTGGGACTAGCGGAAACTACAATGAGCAGTTCTTC. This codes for CASSLVGTSGNYNEQFF.

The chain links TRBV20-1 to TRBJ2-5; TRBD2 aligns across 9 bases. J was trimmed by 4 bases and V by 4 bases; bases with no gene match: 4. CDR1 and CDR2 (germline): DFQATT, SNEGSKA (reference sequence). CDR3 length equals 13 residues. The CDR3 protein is CSAKRGAPETQYF. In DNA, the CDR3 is TGCAGTGCTAAGCGGGGGGCTCCAGAGACCCAGTACTTC.

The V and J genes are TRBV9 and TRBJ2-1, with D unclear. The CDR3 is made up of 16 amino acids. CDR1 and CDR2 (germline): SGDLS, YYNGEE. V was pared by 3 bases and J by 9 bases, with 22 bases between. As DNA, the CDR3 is TGTGCCAGCAGCGCCGCCCGGACCGCGATGGGCCCTGAGCAGTTCTTC. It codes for CASSAARTAMGPEQFF.

The CDR3 loop is CASSYPRTGGFTEAFF. The CDR3 bases are TGTGCCAGCAGTTACCCTCGGACAGGGGGCTTCACTGAAGCTTTCTTT. The chain links TRBV28 to TRBJ1-1; 11 nucleotides line up with TRBD1. CDR1 is MDHEN and CDR2 is SYDVKM in the germline V gene. This CDR3 region has 16 residues. After removal of 4 bases from V and 4 bases from J, the junction contained 8 bases not matched to a gene.

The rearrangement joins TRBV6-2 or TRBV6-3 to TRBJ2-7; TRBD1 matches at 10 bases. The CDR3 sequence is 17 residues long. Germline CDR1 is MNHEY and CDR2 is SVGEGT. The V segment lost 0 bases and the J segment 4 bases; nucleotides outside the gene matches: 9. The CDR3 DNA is TGTGCCAGCAGTTACTCGCTTGGACAGGGGGTTTTGTACGAGCAGTACTTC. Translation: CASSYSLGQGVLYEQYF.

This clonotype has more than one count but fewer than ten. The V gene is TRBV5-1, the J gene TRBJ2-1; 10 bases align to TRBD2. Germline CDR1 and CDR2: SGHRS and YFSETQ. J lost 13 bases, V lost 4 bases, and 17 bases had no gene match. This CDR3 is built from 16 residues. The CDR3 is CASSPGAGTSDYLQFF. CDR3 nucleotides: TGCGCCAGCAGCCCCGGGGCGGGGACTAGCGACTACCTACAGTTCTTC.

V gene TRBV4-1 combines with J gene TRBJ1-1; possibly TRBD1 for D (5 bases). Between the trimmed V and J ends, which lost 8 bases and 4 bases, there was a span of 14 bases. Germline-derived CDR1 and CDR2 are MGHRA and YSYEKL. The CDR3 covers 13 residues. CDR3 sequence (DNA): TGCGCCAGCGGCATCGACAGCGGCACTGAAGCTTTCTTT. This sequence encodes CASGIDSGTEAFF.

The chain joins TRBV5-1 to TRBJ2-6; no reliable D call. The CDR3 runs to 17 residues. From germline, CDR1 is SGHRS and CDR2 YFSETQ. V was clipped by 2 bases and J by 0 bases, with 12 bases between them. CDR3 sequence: CASSFVMASSGANVLTF. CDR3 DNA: TGCGCCAGCAGCTTTGTAATGGCAAGCTCTGGGGCCAACGTCCTGACTTTC. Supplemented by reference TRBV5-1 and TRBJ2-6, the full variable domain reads KAGVTQTPRYLIKTRGQQVTLSCSPISGHRSVSWYQQTPGQGLQFLFEYFSETQRNKGNFPGRFSGRQFSNSRSEMNVSTLELGDSALYLCASSFVMASSGANVLTFGAGSRLTVL.

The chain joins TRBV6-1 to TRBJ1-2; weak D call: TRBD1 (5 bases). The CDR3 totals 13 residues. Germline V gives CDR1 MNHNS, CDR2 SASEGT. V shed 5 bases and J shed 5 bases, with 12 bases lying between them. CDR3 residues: CASSIRTYYGYTF. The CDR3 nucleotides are TGTGCCAGCAGTATCCGGACATATTATGGCTACACCTTC.

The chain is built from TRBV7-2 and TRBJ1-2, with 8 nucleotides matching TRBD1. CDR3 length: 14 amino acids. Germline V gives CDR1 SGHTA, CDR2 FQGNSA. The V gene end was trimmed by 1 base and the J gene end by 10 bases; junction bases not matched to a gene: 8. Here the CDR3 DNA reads TGTGCCAGCAGCTTAGGCGGAGCGACAGGGGACTACACCTTC. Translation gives CASSLGGATGDYTF.